This paragraph covers one T cell receptor (beta chain) sequence. Its matching antigen is unknown. The data were taken from a study of blood T cells in healthy people across ages. A sample-barcoded 5' primer and a J-beta primer mix were used in a second PCR of about 7 to 12 cycles. Each cDNA was tagged by a template-switch adaptor containing 12 random nucleotides. One entry per CDR3 protein results from TCRdb running MiXCR on the 5' RACE reads. The sample lists approximately 2,000,000 distinct CDR3 sequences, more than 35% occurring once. CDR1 is SEHNR, CDR2 FQNEAQ, per germline (reference sequence). CDR3 size: 15 residues. V lost 3 bases, J lost 3 bases, and 6 bases stayed unmatched. Study findings and constraints: Higher diversity, along with more naive CD4+ cells, distinguished long-lived donors from aged donors. Observed TCR beta diversity per million T cells went down as age went up. This fall followed a roughly linear course with age.

V gene TRBV7-9 combines with J gene TRBJ1-2, with 8 bases that match TRBD1. Material: blood. The origin of this receptor is a human donor in good health. Here the CDR3 reads CASSFKTGADYGYTF. The CDR3 DNA is TGTGCCAGCAGCTTCAAGACAGGGGCGGACTATGGCTACACCTTC.